Shown below are 11 T cell receptor beta chains from a single sample sequenced in a study of shared clonotypes between healthy human individuals. Profiled with immunoSEQ multiplex PCR; TCRdb holds only in-frame clones, not every one. The sample lists about 2.4 million clones, approximately 93% seen once, with about 0.39% in the top ten. The sequencing input was naive CD4+ T cells from PBMCs. The subset here: CD45RA+ positively selected. These TCRs come from a man aged 18 to 29 in good health. Some clones in this sample may be carry-over from other donors' samples.

The V gene is TRBV7-2, the J gene TRBJ2-3; no firm D call. Germline values: CDR1 SGHTA, CDR2 FQGNSA. Trimming removed 2 bases from V and 2 bases from J, with 11 bases in between. CDR3 size: 15 residues. CDR3 nucleotide sequence: TGTGCCAGCAGCTTAATTTCGCCGAACACAGATACGCAGTATTTT. Residues: CASSLISPNTDTQYF.

The chain links TRBV27 to TRBJ1-1; 7 nucleotides agree with TRBD1. CDR1 is MNHEY, CDR2 SMNVEV, per germline (reference sequence). The CDR3 extends over 19 amino acids. V trimming: 5 bases; J trimming: 0 bases; junction bases outside the gene matches: 18. This CDR3 is CASSLNPRGGVWVNTEAFF. The DNA of the CDR3 is TGTGCCAGCAGTCTAAACCCCCGAGGGGGCGTGTGGGTGAACACTGAAGCTTTCTTT.

This chain joins TRBV20-1 and TRBJ2-3; tentatively, D is TRBD2 (5 bases). Germline loops: CDR1 DFQATT, CDR2 SNEGSKA (reference sequence). V was clipped by 5 bases and J by 12 bases, with 15 bases between them. The CDR3 is 11 residues long. The CDR3 DNA reads as TGCAGTGCTTCCCCGGGGATACCACAGTATTTT. Translating gives CSASPGIPQYF.

The chain uses TRBV5-1 and TRBJ1-4; TRBD1 matches 9 bases. Trimming cost V 1 base and J 8 bases; bases outside gene matches: 9. The germline V gene encodes CDR1 SGHRS and CDR2 YFSETQ. The CDR3 length is 16 residues. The CDR3 spells CASSLSSGQGGEKLFF. As DNA, the CDR3 is TGCGCCAGCAGCTTGAGCTCGGGACAGGGAGGGGAAAAACTGTTTTTT. Complete variable domain (other parts from reference TRBV5-1 and TRBJ1-4): KAGVTQTPRYLIKTRGQQVTLSCSPISGHRSVSWYQQTPGQGLQFLFEYFSETQRNKGNFPGRFSGRQFSNSRSEMNVSTLELGDSALYLCASSLSSGQGGEKLFFGSGTQLSVL.

The V gene is TRBV5-1, the J gene TRBJ2-1, with 8 bases lining up with TRBD2. Per the germline V gene, CDR1 is SGHRS and CDR2 is YFSETQ. Losses at the gene ends were 5 bases for V and 2 bases for J; bases not matched to a gene: 6. The CDR3 is 15 amino acids. The CDR3 sequence: CASRRIAGTYNEQFF. The CDR3 nucleotides read TGCGCCAGCAGACGTATAGCGGGAACCTACAATGAGCAGTTCTTC. Full variable domain (rest looked up from reference TRBV5-1 and TRBJ2-1): KAGVTQTPRYLIKTRGQQVTLSCSPISGHRSVSWYQQTPGQGLQFLFEYFSETQRNKGNFPGRFSGRQFSNSRSEMNVSTLELGDSALYLCASRRIAGTYNEQFFGPGTRLTVL.

The chain has TRBV18 and TRBJ1-1; 9 bases fit TRBD1. V was clipped by 3 bases and J by 6 bases; unmatched bases: 8. CDR3 length: 15 amino acids. Germline V gene sequence: CDR1 KGHSH, CDR2 LQKENI. CDR3: CASSPRGQGRAEAFF. DNA of the CDR3: TGTGCCAGCTCACCTCGGGGACAGGGTCGCGCTGAAGCTTTCTTT.

The chain recombines TRBV19 with TRBJ2-7; 9 bases match TRBD1. This CDR3 has 15 residues. CDR1 is LNHDA and CDR2 is SQIVND in the germline V gene (reference sequence). J gave up 0 bases and V 3 bases, and 3 bases lay outside the gene matches. In DNA form, the CDR3 reads TGTGCCAGTAGTATGCAGGGACAGGGCTCCTACGAGCAGTACTTC. Translated: CASSMQGQGSYEQYF.

This clone turned up a few times. The chain combines TRBV6-1 with TRBJ2-5, with D perhaps TRBD2 (6 bases). From germline, CDR1 is MNHNS and CDR2 SASEGT. The CDR3 has 15 residues. The V and J ends lost 7 bases and 5 bases respectively, with 20 bases between them. CDR3 sequence: CASIPDGAGRETQYF. The CDR3 DNA reads TGTGCCAGCATCCCCGATGGGGCGGGACGCGAGACCCAGTACTTC.

The gene calls are TRBV7-8 and TRBJ2-7; the D is unclear. The V and J ends lost 5 bases and 2 bases respectively, with 22 bases between them. Germline assignment: CDR1 SGHVS and CDR2 FQNEAQ. The CDR3 sequence is 17 residues long. This CDR3 reads CASSPMGRAVLTYEQYF. The CDR3 nucleotides read TGTGCCAGCAGCCCGATGGGTCGGGCTGTATTGACCTACGAGCAGTACTTC.

In the case of this clone: Other DNA sequences in the sample encode the same CDR3. The CDR3 sequence: CASSPQGSQPQHF. For the CDR3, the DNA is TGTGCCAGCAGCCCACAGGGATCTCAGCCCCAGCATTTT. V and J are TRBV7-2 and TRBJ1-5; tentative D call: TRBD1 (6 bases). CDR3 size: 13 residues. The germline V gene encodes CDR1 SGHTA and CDR2 FQGNSA. V lost 5 bases, J lost 6 bases, and 11 bases lay in between.

V and J are TRBV25-1 and TRBJ2-7; tentative D call: TRBD2 (6 bases). The germline V gene encodes CDR1 MGHDK and CDR2 SYGVNS. V dropped 5 bases and J dropped 2 bases, with 16 bases sitting between them. CDR3 size: 15 residues. The chain's CDR3 is CASSLGGQGTYEQYF. The CDR3 region has the DNA TGTGCCAGCAGTTTGGGAGGTCAGGGAACCTACGAGCAGTACTTC.